The clone carrying this T cell receptor (beta chain) was seen more than once but under ten times. Data came from immunoSEQ multiplex PCR; TCRdb stores just in-frame clones and leaves some out. The sample includes 100,000 to 150,000 clones, 81% of them seen just once. Germline V gene lookup returns CDR1 SGDLS and CDR2 YYNGEE. This CDR3 spans 15 amino acids. V was clipped by 3 bases and J by 8 bases; unmatched bases: 5. These data come from a study of radiation and T cells in renal cell carcinoma. Specified time point: blood 2 weeks post-SBRT. Stated treatment: 15 Gy SBRT to primary tumor, nephrectomy 4 weeks later.

Sequenced here: blood, sampled from a patient whose treatment included radiotherapy and nephrectomy. This receptor was obtained from a man over 45 with renal cell carcinoma. This chain links TRBV9 with TRBJ2-1; 13 bases line up with TRBD2. As DNA, the CDR3 is TGTGCCAGCAGCGCTGGACTAGCGGGAGTTTATGAGCAGTTCTTC. Translation: CASSAGLAGVYEQFF.